The 18 T cell receptor beta chains below all came from one sample that was sequenced in a study of blood T cell repertoires in COVID-19. The assay was immunoSEQ multiplex PCR, and TCRdb's table has in-frame clones only and misses some. Among more than 9,000 clones, around four fifths were seen once, and the ten largest hold approximately 3.8%. Specimen: peripheral blood. These TCRs come from an older woman with acute or convalescent COVID-19.

Here the CDR3 DNA reads TGTGCCAGCAGCTTCGACATCTACGAGCAGTACTTC. Amino acids: CASSFDIYEQYF. V is TRBV3-1 (or the pseudogene TRBV3-2) and J is TRBJ2-7; no clear D gene. Between the trimmed V and J ends, which lost 5 bases and 3 bases, there was a span of 8 bases. Germline CDR1 and CDR2: LGHDT and YNNKEL (reference sequence). This CDR3 is 12 amino acids long.

This clone was seen just once. This rearrangement joins TRBV18 to TRBJ1-2; 7 bases align to TRBD1. The CDR3 length is 15 residues. In germline, CDR1 is KGHSH, CDR2 LQKENI. The V gene end was trimmed by 2 bases and the J gene end by 7 bases; junction bases not matched to a gene: 10. CDR3 amino acids: CASSPGQGGQLGYTF. CDR3 sequence (DNA): TGTGCCAGCTCACCAGGTCAGGGGGGTCAACTTGGCTACACCTTC.

This chain uses TRBV18 with TRBJ1-5, with 9 bases fitting TRBD1. The J segment lost 9 bases and the V segment lost 2 bases, leaving 14 bases of the junction unmatched. This CDR3 contains 17 residues. Germline V gene sequence: CDR1 KGHSH, CDR2 LQKENI. CDR3 region: CASSPFPPGTGRWPQHF. As DNA, the CDR3 is TGTGCCAGCTCACCATTCCCCCCCGGGACAGGGAGGTGGCCCCAGCATTTT.

J is TRBJ1-2 and V is TRBV3-1 (or the pseudogene TRBV3-2), with D unresolved. The CDR3 extends over 15 amino acids. Germline V lookup: CDR1 LGHDT, CDR2 YNNKEL (reference sequence). With 4 bases removed from V and 4 bases from J, the gap between germline ends came to 16 bases. The CDR3 loop reads CASSRYPHIIYGYTF. CDR3 nucleotide sequence: TGTGCCAGCAGCCGGTATCCACATATTATCTATGGCTACACCTTC.

The rearrangement joins TRBV30 to TRBJ2-3; no clear D. Germline V gene lookup returns CDR1 GTSNPN and CDR2 SVGIG (reference sequence). V lost 2 bases, J lost 5 bases, and 8 bases lay in between. This CDR3 region has 12 residues. CDR3 sequence (DNA): TGTGCCTGGAGTTCAAGCGAAGATACGCAGTATTTT. It is translated as CAWSSSEDTQYF.

The J gene is TRBJ2-2, the V gene TRBV9, with TRBD1 identical over 10 bases. CDR3 length equals 17 residues. J lost 7 bases, V lost 3 bases, and 12 bases had no gene match. Germline-derived CDR1 and CDR2 are SGDLS and YYNGEE. CDR3 sequence: CASSGRQGAHGHGELFF. In DNA form, the CDR3 reads TGTGCCAGCAGCGGGAGACAGGGGGCGCATGGCCACGGGGAGCTGTTTTTT.

This sequence joins TRBV7-3 and TRBJ1-1, with D tentatively TRBD1 (5 bases). Germline values: CDR1 SGHTA, CDR2 FQGTGA. There are 13 residues in the CDR3. Trimming left V 5 bases short and J 5 bases short, with 12 bases between. CDR3 loop: CASSRQGGTEAFF. The CDR3 DNA follows: TGTGCCAGCAGCCGTCAGGGTGGTACTGAAGCTTTCTTT.

This chain links TRBV6-5 with TRBJ1-3; D gene ambiguous. CDR1 and CDR2 from the germline V gene are MNHEY and SVGAGI. This CDR3 has 15 residues. Trimming stripped 5 bases from V and 0 bases from J, with 11 bases between. For the CDR3, the DNA is TGTGCCAGCAGTCCGCGGCTCTACTCTGGAAACACCATATATTTT. Amino acid sequence: CASSPRLYSGNTIYF.

The chain combines TRBV14 with TRBJ2-1; 8 bases fit TRBD2. V was clipped by 2 bases and J by 0 bases; unmatched bases: 3. This CDR3 region has 16 residues. Germline V gene lookup returns CDR1 SGHDN and CDR2 FVKESK. The CDR3 region is CASSQPTSGSYNEQFF. For the CDR3, the DNA is TGTGCCAGCAGCCAACCCACTAGCGGCTCCTACAATGAGCAGTTCTTC.

This clone was observed a handful of times. The CDR3 region has the DNA TGTGCCAGCAGTTACTCACCGGGCAGCACCCCGGGAAGCTACACCTTC. Translation gives CASSYSPGSTPGSYTF. This chain connects TRBV6-5 to TRBJ1-2, with no clear D. Looked up from germline, CDR1 is MNHEY and CDR2 is SVGAGI. The CDR3 sequence is 16 residues long. Trimming pared 0 bases from V and 9 bases from J, leaving 20 bases between.

The chain has TRBV5-1 and TRBJ1-1, with D perhaps matching TRBD1 (5 bases). CDR1 and CDR2 (germline): SGHRS, YFSETQ. CDR3 length: 12 residues. V lost 2 bases and J 3 bases, leaving 5 bases between the germline ends. As DNA, the CDR3 is TGCGCCAGCAGCTTACAGGACACTGAAGCTTTCTTT. Amino acids: CASSLQDTEAFF.

The V gene is TRBV9, the J gene TRBJ2-2, with 7 bases matching TRBD1. Unmatched junction bases numbered 18, after V lost 4 bases and J lost 0 bases. Per the germline V gene, CDR1 is SGDLS and CDR2 is YYNGEE. This CDR3 is built from 20 residues. CDR3 sequence reads: CASSKRAGPRGGPNTGELFF. CDR3 nucleotides: TGTGCCAGCAGCAAACGAGCTGGTCCGCGAGGGGGCCCGAACACCGGGGAGCTGTTTTTT. The variable domain in full, completed from reference TRBV9 and TRBJ2-2, reads DSGVTQTPKHLITATGQRVTLRCSPRSGDLSVYWYQQSLDQGLQFLIQYYNGEERAKGNILERFSAQQFPDLHSELNLSSLELGDSALYFCASSKRAGPRGGPNTGELFFGEGSRLTVL.

This rearrangement joins TRBV10-3 to TRBJ1-3; no reliable D call. The CDR3 runs to 17 residues. The germline CDR1 and CDR2 sequences are ENHRY and SYGVKD. V dropped 0 bases and J dropped 1 base, with 13 bases sitting between them. The CDR3 protein is CAISESSVADSGNTIYF. The CDR3 nucleotides are TGTGCCATCAGTGAGTCATCTGTGGCTGATTCTGGAAACACCATATATTTT.

The genes are TRBV12-5 and TRBJ2-3; 9 nucleotides agree with TRBD1. This CDR3 has 18 amino acids. The V segment lost 1 base and the J segment 7 bases; nucleotides outside the gene matches: 15. CDR1 and CDR2 (germline): LGHNT, FRNRAP. CDR3 loop: CASGLAFSTGTGWYTQYF. DNA of the CDR3: TGTGCTAGTGGTTTGGCGTTCTCAACCGGGACAGGGTGGTATACGCAGTATTTT.

V usage is TRBV6-6 and J usage is TRBJ1-5, with a possible D match to TRBD1 (6 bases). With 2 bases removed from V and 6 bases from J, the gap between germline ends came to 14 bases. The germline CDR1 and CDR2 sequences are MNHNY and SVGAGI (reference sequence). The CDR3 contains 15 residues. CDR3 residues: CASSYQQGFGQPQHF. CDR3 in DNA: TGTGCCAGCAGTTACCAACAGGGATTCGGTCAGCCCCAGCATTTT.

The chain recombines TRBV4-1 with TRBJ1-2, with 9 bases aligning to TRBD1. The germline V gene has CDR1 MGHRA and CDR2 YSYEKL. V shed 4 bases and J 11 bases; nucleotides not matched to a gene: 11. CDR3 length equals 14 residues. The CDR3 DNA follows: TGCGCCAGCAGCCGGAATACAGGGGGCGCTTGGTACACCTTC. This codes for CASSRNTGGAWYTF.

The chain combines TRBV5-1 with TRBJ1-6, with D unresolved. The germline CDR1 and CDR2 sequences are SGHRS and YFSETQ. The CDR3 contains 13 residues. Between the trimmed V and J ends, which lost 5 bases and 7 bases, there was a span of 10 bases. Here the CDR3 reads CASSLGPNSPLHF. DNA of the CDR3: TGCGCCAGCAGTCTAGGCCCCAATTCACCCCTCCACTTT.

V is TRBV28 and J is TRBJ2-2; 9 bases fit TRBD2. This CDR3 is 18 amino acids long. CDR1 MDHEN and CDR2 SYDVKM come from the germline V gene. The J segment lost 4 bases and the V segment lost 1 base, leaving 10 bases of the junction unmatched. The CDR3 DNA reads as TGTGCCAGCAGTTTATTAGGTAGCGGGGGTGTCACCACCGGGGAGCTGTTTTTT. Translation gives CASSLLGSGGVTTGELFF.